The T cell receptor beta chain under discussion was sequenced for a study of blood T cell repertoires in COVID-19. Authors' data handling: Reference gene primer amplification yielded estimated nucleated cell counts. Assay: immunoSEQ multiplex PCR; the TCRdb copy retains only in-frame clones and omits some. The V and J calls and clone size are taken from that table; D and trimming were inferred from the DNA. The table shows about 120,000 clones, with 78% occurring only once. The CDR3 is 11 amino acids. V was pared by 6 bases and J by 3 bases, with 6 bases between. The V gene's germline CDR1 is MNHEY and CDR2 SVGEGT.

The sequenced sample was peripheral blood. This clonotype was sampled from a man between 65 and 79 years old with acute or convalescent COVID-19. The V call is TRBV6-2 or TRBV6-3, the J call TRBJ2-7; D gene uncertain. The CDR3 DNA sequence: TGTGCCAGCAGCCAGAGCTACGAGCAGTACTTC. As protein: CASSQSYEQYF.